This T cell receptor (beta chain) was retrieved from a study of blood T cell repertoires in COVID-19. Study as a whole: The cDNA or gDNA used as material had been derived from T cells, B-cell-depleted T cells, or PBMCs.

Clones were sequenced by immunoSEQ multiplex PCR, and TCRdb holds only the in-frame ones, with some missing. The sample includes 150,000 to 200,000 clones, around 87% of them seen just once. Germline assignment: CDR1 MDHEN and CDR2 SYDVKM. The CDR3 is 14 residues long. With V trimmed by 10 bases and J by 4 bases, 13 bases remained unmatched. The chain is built from TRBV28 and TRBJ2-7, with 7 bases lining up with TRBD1. Specimen: peripheral blood. This clonotype was sampled from a man aged 40-50 years with active or convalescent COVID-19. The CDR3 nucleotides read TGTGCCACCCTAAAGAGGGACAGATTGTACGAGCAGTACTTC. Encoded protein: CATLKRDRLYEQYF.